This is a list of T cell receptor beta chains from one sample in a study of beta chain features in type 1 diabetes. The repertoire was sequenced with immunoSEQ multiplex PCR; TCRdb's copy has only in-frame clones and lacks some. The sample lists about half a million clones; approximately 31% were seen once. Sequencing was carried out using naive CD4+ T cells from blood. Every receptor here comes from a man aged 18 to 30 in good health. Both conserved end residues are part of each CDR3. D genes are given only for firm matches. Part of the rows lack a size; the others show once, few, many or a class for expanded clones.

clone_size,j_call,v_call,d_call,cdr3_length,cdr3_aa,cdr3_nt
few,TRBJ2-3,TRBV5-4,.,12,CASSLDGDTQYF,TGTGCCAGCAGCTTGGACGGGGATACGCAGTATTTT
.,TRBJ2-1,TRBV9,TRBD2,14,CASSVSSGYNEQFF,TGTGCCAGCAGCGTGTCTAGCGGCTACAATGAGCAGTTCTTC
.,TRBJ2-7,TRBV9,TRBD1,15,CASSVRDRDDVEQYF,TGTGCCAGCAGCGTCCGGGACAGGGACGATGTCGAGCAGTACTTC
few,TRBJ2-5,TRBV29-1,TRBD2,15,CSVASAGDRGETQYF,TGCAGCGTTGCTTCAGCGGGAGATCGTGGAGAGACCCAGTACTTC
.,TRBJ1-5,TRBV6-5,TRBD1,15,CASSTAGQGFQPQHF,TGTGCCAGCAGTACCGCCGGACAGGGATTTCAGCCCCAGCATTTT
.,TRBJ2-7,TRBV28,.,15,CASSSSETGKDEQYF,TGTGCCAGCAGTTCCTCCGAGACAGGCAAGGACGAGCAGTACTTC
few,TRBJ2-2,TRBV4-2,TRBD2,15,CASSQSGSYTGELFF,TGTGCCAGCAGCCAAAGCGGGAGTTATACCGGGGAGCTGTTTTTT
.,TRBJ2-5,TRBV11-2,TRBD2,13,CASSFASGETQYF,TGTGCCAGCAGCTTTGCTAGCGGAGAGACCCAGTACTTC
.,TRBJ1-2,TRBV15,.,15,CATSRVLATFHGYTF,TGTGCCACCAGCAGAGTTCTAGCAACTTTCCATGGCTACACCTTC
.,TRBJ2-7,TRBV21-1,.,12,CASRQGGYEQYF,TGTGCCAGCAGACAAGGCGGTTACGAGCAGTACTTC
.,TRBJ2-6,TRBV5-4,TRBD1,17,CASSPDRGASGANVLTF,TGTGCCAGCAGCCCTGACAGGGGAGCCTCTGGGGCCAACGTCCTGACTTTC
.,TRBJ1-4,TRBV2,.,13,CASRQGRNEKLFF,TGTGCCAGCAGACAGGGTAGAAATGAAAAACTGTTTTTT
.,TRBJ2-7,TRBV6-5,TRBD1,15,CASSLIQGSSYEQYF,TGTGCCAGCAGTCTGATACAGGGGAGCTCCTACGAGCAGTACTTC
.,TRBJ1-4,TRBV7-9,.,16,CASSLYPDSGNEKLFF,TGTGCCAGCAGCCTATACCCGGACAGTGGTAATGAAAAACTGTTTTTT
once,TRBJ2-5,TRBV6-1,.,15,CASSEARLLGETQYF,TGTGCCAGCAGTGAAGCGCGGCTTTTGGGGGAGACCCAGTACTTC
.,TRBJ2-4,TRBV7-9,.,16,CASSSWTGEAKNIQYF,TGTGCCAGCAGCTCGTGGACGGGTGAAGCCAAAAACATTCAGTACTTC
few,TRBJ2-3,TRBV7-9,.,16,CASSLALGGRTDTQYF,TGTGCCAGCAGCTTAGCGCTCGGGGGACGCACAGATACGCAGTATTTT
.,TRBJ1-5,TRBV30,.,13,CAWRGVGNQPQHF,TGTGCCTGGAGGGGAGTCGGCAATCAGCCCCAGCATTTT
.,TRBJ2-2,TRBV5-1,TRBD1,14,CASSLVGGPDKLFF,TGCGCCAGCAGCTTGGTAGGGGGCCCGGACAAGCTGTTTTTT
.,TRBJ2-5,TRBV29-1,.,11,CSAGLGETQYF,TGCAGCGCGGGCCTCGGGGAGACCCAGTACTTC
.,TRBJ2-5,TRBV13,.,13,CASSHRVQETQYF,TGTGCCAGCAGCCACAGGGTCCAAGAGACCCAGTACTTC
once,TRBJ1-4,TRBV29-1,.,15,CSVEGGDGPNEKLFF,TGCAGCGTTGAAGGGGGAGACGGTCCTAATGAAAAACTGTTTTTT
.,TRBJ2-3,TRBV5-6,.,15,CASSLATRPDDTQYF,TGTGCCAGCAGCTTGGCCACTCGCCCGGATGATACGCAGTATTTT
once,TRBJ2-7,TRBV7-7,.,15,CASSPGGQNSYEQYF,TGTGCTAGCAGCCCTGGGGGACAAAACTCCTACGAGCAGTACTTC
.,TRBJ2-7,TRBV6-6,TRBD2,16,CASSQLSGAHSYEQYF,TGTGCCAGCAGCCAGCTTAGCGGGGCCCACTCCTACGAGCAGTACTTC
once,TRBJ2-5,TRBV5-6,.,13,CASSLPRLETQYF,TGTGCCAGCAGCTTGCCCCGACTAGAGACCCAGTACTTC
.,TRBJ2-1,TRBV29-1,TRBD2,13,CSVEKLADNEQFF,TGCAGCGTTGAAAAACTAGCGGACAATGAGCAGTTCTTC
.,TRBJ2-3,TRBV7-7,.,14,CASSLVSSTDTQYF,TGTGCTAGCAGCTTGGTCAGCTCCACAGATACGCAGTATTTT
.,TRBJ2-3,TRBV7-2,TRBD2,16,CASSRGLAGEADTQYF,TGTGCCAGCAGCCGCGGACTAGCGGGAGAGGCAGATACGCAGTATTTT
once,TRBJ1-5,TRBV5-6,.,16,CASSNFGPGGNQPQHF,TGTGCCAGCAGCAACTTCGGGCCCGGAGGGAACCAGCCCCAGCATTTT
few,TRBJ2-1,TRBV5-1,.,13,CASSLEQFNEQFF,TGCGCCAGCAGCTTGGAACAATTCAATGAGCAGTTCTTC
few,TRBJ2-1,TRBV19,TRBD2,14,CASSPGGAYNEQFF,TGTGCCAGTAGCCCCGGGGGGGCCTACAATGAGCAGTTCTTC
.,TRBJ2-5,TRBV7-8,.,16,CASSLARVRQGETQYF,TGTGCCAGCAGCTTAGCGCGGGTCCGGCAGGGAGAGACCCAGTACTTC
.,TRBJ2-7,TRBV5-1,.,13,CASTGLNAYEQYF,TGCGCCAGCACAGGTCTTAACGCCTACGAGCAGTACTTC
.,TRBJ2-7,TRBV14,TRBD1,15,CASSRGTGTFYEQYF,TGTGCCAGCAGCCGAGGGACAGGGACCTTCTACGAGCAGTACTTC
.,TRBJ1-2,TRBV10-3,.,12,CAIKDSNYGYTF,TGTGCCATCAAAGACAGTAACTATGGCTACACCTTC